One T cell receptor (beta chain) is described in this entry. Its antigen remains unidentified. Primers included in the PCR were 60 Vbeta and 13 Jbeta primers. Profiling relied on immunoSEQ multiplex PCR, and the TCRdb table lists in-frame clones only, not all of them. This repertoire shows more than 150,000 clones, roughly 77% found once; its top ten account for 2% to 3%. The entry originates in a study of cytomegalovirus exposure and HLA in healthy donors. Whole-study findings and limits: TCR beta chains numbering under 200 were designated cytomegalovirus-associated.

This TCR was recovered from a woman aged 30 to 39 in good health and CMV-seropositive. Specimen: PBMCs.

This chain's CDR3 is CASRSWEGLYYGYTF. The CDR3 DNA sequence: TGTGCCAGCAGGAGTTGGGAGGGCCTGTACTATGGCTACACCTTC. The genes are TRBV6-5 and TRBJ1-2; D gene unclear. The CDR3 covers 15 residues. Trimming left V 6 bases short and J 3 bases short, with 17 bases between. Germline CDR1 is MNHEY and CDR2 is SVGAGI.